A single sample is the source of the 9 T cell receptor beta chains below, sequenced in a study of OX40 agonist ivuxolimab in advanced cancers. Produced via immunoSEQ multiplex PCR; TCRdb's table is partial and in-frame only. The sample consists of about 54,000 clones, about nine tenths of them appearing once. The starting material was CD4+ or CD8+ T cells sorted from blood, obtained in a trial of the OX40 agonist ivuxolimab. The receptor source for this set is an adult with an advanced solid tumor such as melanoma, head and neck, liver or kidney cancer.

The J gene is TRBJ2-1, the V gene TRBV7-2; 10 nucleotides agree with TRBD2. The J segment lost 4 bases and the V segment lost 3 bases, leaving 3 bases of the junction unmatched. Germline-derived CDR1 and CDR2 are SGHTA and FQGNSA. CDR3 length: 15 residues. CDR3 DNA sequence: TGTGCCAGCAGCTTGGCTAGCGGGGGATACAATGAGCAGTTCTTC. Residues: CASSLASGGYNEQFF.

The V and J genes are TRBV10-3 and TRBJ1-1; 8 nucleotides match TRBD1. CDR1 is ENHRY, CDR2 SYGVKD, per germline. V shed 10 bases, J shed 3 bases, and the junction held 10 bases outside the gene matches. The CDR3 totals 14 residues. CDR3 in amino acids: CATNSQGADTEAFF. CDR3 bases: TGTGCCACCAACTCCCAGGGGGCAGACACTGAAGCTTTCTTT.

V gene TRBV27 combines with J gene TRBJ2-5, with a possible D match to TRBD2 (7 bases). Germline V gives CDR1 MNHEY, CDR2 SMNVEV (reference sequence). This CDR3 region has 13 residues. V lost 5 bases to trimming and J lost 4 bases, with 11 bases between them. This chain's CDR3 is CASSTGGPETQYF. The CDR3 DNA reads TGTGCCAGCAGTACGGGGGGCCCAGAGACCCAGTACTTC.

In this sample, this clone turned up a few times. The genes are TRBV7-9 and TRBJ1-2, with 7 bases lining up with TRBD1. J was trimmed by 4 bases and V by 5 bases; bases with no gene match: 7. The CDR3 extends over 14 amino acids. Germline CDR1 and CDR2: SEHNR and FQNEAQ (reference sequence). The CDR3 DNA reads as TGTGCCAGCAGCATAGGGACAGCTATCTATGGCTACACCTTC. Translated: CASSIGTAIYGYTF.

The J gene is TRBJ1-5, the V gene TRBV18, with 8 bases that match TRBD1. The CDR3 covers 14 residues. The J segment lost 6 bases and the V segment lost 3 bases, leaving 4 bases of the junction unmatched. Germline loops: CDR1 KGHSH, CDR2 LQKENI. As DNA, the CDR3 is TGTGCCAGCTCACCCGAGACAGGGGTTCAGCCCCAGCATTTT. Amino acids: CASSPETGVQPQHF.

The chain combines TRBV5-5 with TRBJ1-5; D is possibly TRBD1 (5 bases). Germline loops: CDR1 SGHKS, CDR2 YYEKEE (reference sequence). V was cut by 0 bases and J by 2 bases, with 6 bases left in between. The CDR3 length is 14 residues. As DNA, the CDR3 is TGTGCCAGCAGCTTGGCGGGGGGCAATCAGCCCCAGCATTTT. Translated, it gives CASSLAGGNQPQHF.

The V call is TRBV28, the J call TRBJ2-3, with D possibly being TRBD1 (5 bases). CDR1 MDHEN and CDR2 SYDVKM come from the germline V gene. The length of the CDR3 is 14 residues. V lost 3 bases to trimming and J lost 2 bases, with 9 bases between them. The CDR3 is CASSFGAPTDTQYF. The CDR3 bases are TGTGCCAGCAGTTTTGGGGCCCCCACAGATACGCAGTATTTT.

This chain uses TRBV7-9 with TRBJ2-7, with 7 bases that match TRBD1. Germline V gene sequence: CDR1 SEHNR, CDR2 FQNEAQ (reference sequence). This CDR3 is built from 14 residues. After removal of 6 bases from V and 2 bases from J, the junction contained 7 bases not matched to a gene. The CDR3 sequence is CASSFAGTAYEQYF. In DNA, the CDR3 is TGTGCCAGCAGTTTTGCCGGGACAGCCTACGAGCAGTACTTC.

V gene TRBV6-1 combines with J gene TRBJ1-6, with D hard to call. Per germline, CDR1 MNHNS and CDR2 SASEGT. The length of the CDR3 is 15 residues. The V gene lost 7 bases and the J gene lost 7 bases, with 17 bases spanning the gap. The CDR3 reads CASKQGITDNSPLHF. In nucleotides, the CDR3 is TGTGCCAGCAAACAAGGGATAACAGACAATTCACCCCTCCACTTT.